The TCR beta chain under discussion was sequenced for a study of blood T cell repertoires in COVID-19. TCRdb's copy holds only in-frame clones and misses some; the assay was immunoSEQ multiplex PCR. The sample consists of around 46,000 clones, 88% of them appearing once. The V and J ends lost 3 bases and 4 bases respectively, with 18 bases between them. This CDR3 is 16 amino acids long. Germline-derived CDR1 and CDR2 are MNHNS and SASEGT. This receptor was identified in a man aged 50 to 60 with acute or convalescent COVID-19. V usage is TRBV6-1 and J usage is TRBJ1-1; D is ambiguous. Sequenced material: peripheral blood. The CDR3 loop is CASSDRAAQRATEAFF. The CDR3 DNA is TGTGCCAGCAGTGATAGGGCAGCCCAGAGGGCCACTGAAGCTTTCTTT.